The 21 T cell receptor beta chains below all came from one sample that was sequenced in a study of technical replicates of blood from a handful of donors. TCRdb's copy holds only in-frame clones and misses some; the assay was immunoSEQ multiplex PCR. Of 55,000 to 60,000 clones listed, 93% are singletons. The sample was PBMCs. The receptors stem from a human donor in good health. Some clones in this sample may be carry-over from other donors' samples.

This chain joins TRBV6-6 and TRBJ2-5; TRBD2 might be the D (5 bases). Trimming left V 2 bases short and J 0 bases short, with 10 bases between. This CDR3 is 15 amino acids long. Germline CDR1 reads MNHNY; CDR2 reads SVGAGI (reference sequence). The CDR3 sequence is CASSYARVDQETQYF. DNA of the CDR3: TGTGCCAGCAGTTACGCGAGGGTAGACCAAGAGACCCAGTACTTC.

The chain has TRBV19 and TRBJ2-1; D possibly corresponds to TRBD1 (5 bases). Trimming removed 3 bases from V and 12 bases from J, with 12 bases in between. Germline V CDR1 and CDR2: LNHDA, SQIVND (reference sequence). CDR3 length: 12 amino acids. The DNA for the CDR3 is TGTGCCAGTAGTATGATGGGGCAGTGGCAGTTCTTC. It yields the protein CASSMMGQWQFF.

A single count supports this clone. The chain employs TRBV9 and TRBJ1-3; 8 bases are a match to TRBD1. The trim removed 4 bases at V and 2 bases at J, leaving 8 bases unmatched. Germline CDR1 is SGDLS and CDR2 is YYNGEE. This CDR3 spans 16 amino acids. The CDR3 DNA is TGTGCCAGCAGCCCCTGGACAGGGACTACTGGAAACACCATATATTTT. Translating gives CASSPWTGTTGNTIYF.

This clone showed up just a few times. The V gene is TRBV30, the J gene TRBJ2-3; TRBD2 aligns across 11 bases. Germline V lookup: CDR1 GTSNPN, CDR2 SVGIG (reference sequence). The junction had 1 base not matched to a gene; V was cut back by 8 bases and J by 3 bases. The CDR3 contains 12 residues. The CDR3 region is CAGTSGTDTQYF. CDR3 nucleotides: TGTGCCGGGACTAGCGGTACAGATACGCAGTATTTT.

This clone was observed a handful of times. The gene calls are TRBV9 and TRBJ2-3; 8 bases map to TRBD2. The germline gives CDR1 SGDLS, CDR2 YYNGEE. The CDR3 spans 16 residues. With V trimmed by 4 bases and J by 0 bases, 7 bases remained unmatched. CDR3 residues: CASSTPTSGSTDTQYF. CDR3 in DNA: TGTGCCAGCAGCACTCCCACTAGCGGCAGCACAGATACGCAGTATTTT.

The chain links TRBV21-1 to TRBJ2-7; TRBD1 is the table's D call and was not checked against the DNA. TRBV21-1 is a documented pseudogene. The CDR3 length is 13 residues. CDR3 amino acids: CASLQGSGYEQYF. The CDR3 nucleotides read TGTGCCAGCCTCCAGGGATCAGGCTACGAGCAGTACTTC.

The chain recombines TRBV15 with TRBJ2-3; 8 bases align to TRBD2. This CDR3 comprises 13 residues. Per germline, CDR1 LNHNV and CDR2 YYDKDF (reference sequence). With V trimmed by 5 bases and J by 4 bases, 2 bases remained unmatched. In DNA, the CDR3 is TGTGCCACCAGCCGGGAGGGGTCAGATACGCAGTATTTT. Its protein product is CATSREGSDTQYF.

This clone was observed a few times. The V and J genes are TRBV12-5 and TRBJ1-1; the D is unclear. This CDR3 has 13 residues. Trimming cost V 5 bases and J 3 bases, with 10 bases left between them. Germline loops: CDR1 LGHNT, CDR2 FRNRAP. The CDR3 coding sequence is TGTGCTAGTGGTCCCCCCAGGCACACTGAAGCTTTCTTT. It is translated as CASGPPRHTEAFF.

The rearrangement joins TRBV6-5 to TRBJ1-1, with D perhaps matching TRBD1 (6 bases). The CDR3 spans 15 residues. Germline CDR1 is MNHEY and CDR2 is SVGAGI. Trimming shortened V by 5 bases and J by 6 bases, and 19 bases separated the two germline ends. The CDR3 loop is CASSPPGARGAEAFF. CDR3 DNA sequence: TGTGCCAGCAGTCCCCCAGGGGCCCGAGGGGCTGAAGCTTTCTTT.

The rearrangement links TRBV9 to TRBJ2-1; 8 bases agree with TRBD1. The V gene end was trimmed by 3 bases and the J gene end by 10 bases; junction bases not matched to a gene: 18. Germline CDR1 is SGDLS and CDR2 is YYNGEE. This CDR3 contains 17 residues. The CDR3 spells CASSEPTGATSTTEQFF. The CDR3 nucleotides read TGTGCCAGCAGCGAACCGACAGGGGCCACTAGCACAACCGAGCAGTTCTTC.

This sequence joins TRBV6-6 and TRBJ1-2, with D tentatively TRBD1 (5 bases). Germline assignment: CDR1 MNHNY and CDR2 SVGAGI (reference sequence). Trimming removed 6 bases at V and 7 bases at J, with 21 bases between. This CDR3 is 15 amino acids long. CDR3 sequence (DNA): TGTGCCAGCAGACTCTATCTACAGGAACCCCGTGGCTACACCTTC. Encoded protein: CASRLYLQEPRGYTF.

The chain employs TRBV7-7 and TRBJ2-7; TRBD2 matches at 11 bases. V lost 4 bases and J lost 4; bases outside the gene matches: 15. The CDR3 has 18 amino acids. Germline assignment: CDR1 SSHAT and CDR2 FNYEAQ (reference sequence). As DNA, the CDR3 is TGTGCCAGCAGCTCGACTAGCGGGATACCCCTAAATTGGTACGAGCAGTACTTC. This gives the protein CASSSTSGIPLNWYEQYF.

Here the CDR3 reads CASSPGTSGRVRTGELFF. Written as DNA, the CDR3 is TGTGCCAGCAGCCCCGGGACTAGCGGGAGGGTACGGACCGGGGAGCTGTTTTTT. This chain joins TRBV5-6 and TRBJ2-2; 16 bases line up with TRBD2. The germline V gene encodes CDR1 SGHDT and CDR2 YYEEEE. V trimming: 4 bases; J trimming: 5 bases; junction bases outside the gene matches: 8. The CDR3 runs 18 residues.

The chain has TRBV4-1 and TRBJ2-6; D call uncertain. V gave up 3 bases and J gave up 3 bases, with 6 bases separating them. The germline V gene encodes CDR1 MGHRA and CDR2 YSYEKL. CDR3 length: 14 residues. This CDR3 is CASSQVYGANVLTF. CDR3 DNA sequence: TGCGCCAGCAGCCAGGTCTATGGGGCCAACGTCCTGACTTTC.

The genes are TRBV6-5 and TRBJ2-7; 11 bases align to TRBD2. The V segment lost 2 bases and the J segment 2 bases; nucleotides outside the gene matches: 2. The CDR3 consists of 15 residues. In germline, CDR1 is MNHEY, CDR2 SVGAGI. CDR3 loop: CASSYRLAGPYEQYF. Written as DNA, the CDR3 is TGTGCCAGCAGTTACCGACTAGCGGGGCCCTACGAGCAGTACTTC.

CDR3 in amino acids: CASSEAVGTDTQYF. CDR3 DNA: TGTGCCAGCAGTGAAGCGGTAGGCACAGATACGCAGTATTTT. The chain uses TRBV6-1 and TRBJ2-3; D is undetermined. The V gene lost 0 bases and the J gene lost 1 base, with 5 bases spanning the gap. Germline V gives CDR1 MNHNS, CDR2 SASEGT. CDR3 length equals 14 residues.

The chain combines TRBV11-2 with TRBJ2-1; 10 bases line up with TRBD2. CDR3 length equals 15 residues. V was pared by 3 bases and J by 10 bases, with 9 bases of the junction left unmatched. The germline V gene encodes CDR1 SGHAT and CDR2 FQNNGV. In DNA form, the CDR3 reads TGTGCCAGCAGCTTCCTAAGCGGGGGGGCAAGCGAGCAGTTCTTC. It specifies CASSFLSGGASEQFF.

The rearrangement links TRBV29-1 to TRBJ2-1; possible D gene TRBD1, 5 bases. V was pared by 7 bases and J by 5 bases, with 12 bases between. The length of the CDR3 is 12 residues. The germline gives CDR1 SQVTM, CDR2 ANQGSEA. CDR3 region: CSGGAGNNEQFF. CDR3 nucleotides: TGCAGCGGGGGCGCAGGAAACAATGAGCAGTTCTTC.

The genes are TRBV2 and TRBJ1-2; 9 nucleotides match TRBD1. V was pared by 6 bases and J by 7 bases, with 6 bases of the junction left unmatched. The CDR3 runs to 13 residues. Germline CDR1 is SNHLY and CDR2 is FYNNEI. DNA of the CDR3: TGTGCCAGCAGGGGACAGGGAGTAGTTGGCTACACCTTC. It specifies CASRGQGVVGYTF.

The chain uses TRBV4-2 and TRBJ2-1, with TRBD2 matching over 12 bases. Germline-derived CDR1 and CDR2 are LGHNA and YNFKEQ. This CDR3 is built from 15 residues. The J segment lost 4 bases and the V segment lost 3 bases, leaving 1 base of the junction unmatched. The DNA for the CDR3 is TGTGCCAGCAGCCAGACTAGCGGGGGATACAATGAGCAGTTCTTC. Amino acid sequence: CASSQTSGGYNEQFF.

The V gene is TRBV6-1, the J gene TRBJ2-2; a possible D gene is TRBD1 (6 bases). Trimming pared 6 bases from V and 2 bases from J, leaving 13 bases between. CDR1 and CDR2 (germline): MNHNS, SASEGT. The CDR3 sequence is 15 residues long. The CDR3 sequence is CASRNQQGNTGELFF. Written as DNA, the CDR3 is TGTGCCAGCAGGAACCAACAGGGTAACACCGGGGAGCTGTTTTTT.